This T cell receptor beta chain was identified in a study of blood T cell repertoires in COVID-19. Overall study: The United States, Italy and Spain supplied acute and convalescent COVID-19 samples.

This clone was picked up one time. Authors' processing steps: Amplification with reference gene primers provided the estimates of nucleated cell counts. Data came from immunoSEQ multiplex PCR; TCRdb stores just in-frame clones and leaves some out. Clone size and the V and J calls come from that table; the DNA yielded D and trimming. The sample holds about 170,000 clones; approximately 83% are singletons and the top ten take roughly 11%. Trimming took off 0 bases at V and 2 bases at J, with 9 bases between the two ends. The length of the CDR3 is 14 residues. Germline lookup yields CDR1 SGHRS and CDR2 YFSETQ.

Source material: peripheral blood. This clonotype was sampled from a man in his sixties or seventies with active or convalescent COVID-19. This chain links TRBV5-1 with TRBJ2-7; no clear D. The CDR3 region is CASSLVAATYEQYF. As DNA, the CDR3 is TGCGCCAGCAGCTTGGTAGCTGCGACCTACGAGCAGTACTTC.